This T cell receptor (beta chain) is from a study of T-cell memory formation after mild COVID-19. A single record per CDR3 protein comes from TCRdb applying MiXCR to the 5' RACE reads. The sample holds fewer than 110,000 distinct CDR3 sequences, around an eighth seen once. The CDR3 is made up of 13 amino acids. Germline V gene lookup returns CDR1 MNHEY and CDR2 SVGEGT. V dropped 5 bases and J dropped 7 bases, with 12 bases sitting between them. Sequencing was carried out using PBMCs or a T cell subset sorted from them (not recorded which). The genes are TRBV6-2 or TRBV6-3 and TRBJ1-5, with D tentatively TRBD1 (6 bases). The receptor's source is a man in his late teens or twenties who had mild COVID-19 (a few samples of this study predate the infection). Cell type and time point are not known. CDR3 sequence: CASSIGGWQPQHF. DNA for the CDR3: TGTGCCAGCAGTATAGGGGGTTGGCAGCCCCAGCATTTT.